The 8 T cell receptor beta chains below were found in one sample sequenced in a study of metastatic and nonmetastatic thyroid tumors. TCRdb re-processed the PCR reads through MiXCR. The sample has roughly 25,000 clones, 20% to 25% seen once. Prior to thyroid surgery, none of the patients had received any treatment. Sequenced sample: blood. These receptors all come from a male donor with papillary thyroid cancer or a benign thyroid nodule (not recorded which). Some clones in this sample may be carry-over from other donors' samples.

This clone turned up a few times. The junction differs from germline at one of its ends, possibly a read error. This chain links TRBV12-3 or TRBV12-4 with TRBJ1-3; TRBD1 is a possible D gene (5 bases). This CDR3 region has 15 residues. CDR3: CASTLGAGSGSTIYF. CDR3 coding DNA: TGTGCCAGCACCCTCGGGGCAGGGTCTGGAAGCACCATATATTTT.

This clone has at least ten counts. The rearrangement links TRBV27 to TRBJ1-2; D possibly corresponds to TRBD1 (5 bases). The germline gives CDR1 MNHEY, CDR2 SMNVEV (reference sequence). CDR3 length: 13 residues. Trimming removed 4 bases from V and 4 bases from J, with 10 bases in between. Here the CDR3 reads CASSSTGLYGYTF. The CDR3 nucleotides are TGTGCCAGCAGTTCCACAGGACTCTATGGCTACACCTTC.

This clone was recorded many times. The chain has TRBV27 and TRBJ2-1; a weak D match, TRBD2 (6 bases). Trimming removed 1 base at V and 8 bases at J, with 6 bases between. Germline V gene lookup returns CDR1 MNHEY and CDR2 SMNVEV (reference sequence). This CDR3 region has 12 residues. The CDR3 reads CASSLWGDEQFF. The DNA of the CDR3 is TGTGCCAGCAGTTTATGGGGGGATGAGCAGTTCTTC.

Turning to this clone: Since the CDR3 does not end with the conserved phenylalanine or tryptophan, this likely comes from a read error. The J gene is TRBJ1-5, the V gene TRBV30; perhaps TRBD1 as D (5 bases). CDR3 length: 12 residues. In germline, CDR1 is GTSNPN, CDR2 SVGIG (reference sequence). CDR3 in DNA: TGTGCCTGGAGTCTGGACAATCAGCTCCAGCATTCT. It is translated as CAWSLDNQLQHS.

As to this clone: One base away lies a much larger clone, so this may be a sequencing read error. The chain carries TRBV3-1 and TRBJ2-2, with D possibly matching TRBD1 (6 bases). The CDR3 has 16 amino acids. Germline assignment: CDR1 LGHDT and CDR2 YNNKEL (reference sequence). As DNA, the CDR3 is TGTGCCAGCATCCAAGACAACAGGGCGAACACCGGGGAGCTGTTTTTT. Translated: CASIQDNRANTGELFF.

This chain links TRBV28 with TRBJ2-7; D is uncertain. CDR1 is MDHEN, CDR2 SYDVKM, per germline. Trimming took 7 bases from V and 3 from J, leaving 10 bases between them. CDR3 length: 12 residues. The CDR3 is CASISDGYEQYF. As DNA, the CDR3 is TGTGCCAGCATTTCGGACGGCTACGAGCAGTACTTC.

The chain recombines TRBV5-8 with TRBJ1-5; D is possibly TRBD1 (6 bases). This CDR3 is 15 amino acids long. V was cut by 0 bases and J by 1 base, with 8 bases left in between. Germline lookup yields CDR1 SGHTS and CDR2 YDEGEE. The CDR3 sequence is CASSLVRGSNQPQHF. The CDR3 DNA reads TGTGCCAGCAGCTTGGTTAGGGGGAGCAATCAGCCCCAGCATTTT.

With regard to this clone: The CDR3 carries no conserved terminal phenylalanine or tryptophan, so it likely arises from a read error. V gene TRBV18 combines with J gene TRBJ2-3; D not certain. V lost 4 bases to trimming and J lost 4 bases, with 9 bases between them. This CDR3 contains 13 residues. The germline V gene encodes CDR1 KGHSH and CDR2 LQKENI. CDR3 sequence (DNA): TGTGCCAGCTCACAGATACCGGCAGATACGCAGTATCTT. As protein: CASSQIPADTQYL.